This is a list of T cell receptor beta chains from one sample in a study of OX40 agonist ivuxolimab in advanced cancers. Sequencing was performed with immunoSEQ multiplex PCR; in TCRdb, only in-frame clones are kept and a portion is missing. Among about 40,000 clones listed, roughly 85% were seen once. The sequencing used CD4+ or CD8+ T cells sorted from blood, collected in a trial of the OX40 agonist ivuxolimab. The receptors here all came from an adult with an advanced solid tumor such as melanoma, head and neck, liver or kidney cancer. Both conserved end residues are part of each CDR3. D genes are given only for firm matches.

>-|TRBV4-1|TRBJ1-4|12
CASSHQDRVLFF
>-|TRBV7-9|TRBJ1-2|16
CASSLASQVSDYGYTF
>-|TRBV7-9|TRBJ2-1|13
CASSWVSYNEQFF
>TRBD1|TRBV7-3|TRBJ2-1|15
CASSSKTGAHNEQFF
>-|TRBV7-8|TRBJ1-5|14
CASSLGTDRGPQHF
>TRBD1|TRBV28|TRBJ1-2|14
CASSRGTGGYGYTF
>TRBD1|TRBV7-9|TRBJ1-2|12
CASSSGQDGYTF
>-|TRBV25-1|TRBJ2-1|14
CASSEYTIRGEQFF
>TRBD2|TRBV10-3|TRBJ2-7|15
CAISGGTLSSYEQYF
>TRBD1|TRBV27|TRBJ1-1|14
CASMVTGGVREAFF
>-|TRBV4-3|TRBJ2-7|15
CASSQEGASPYEQYF
>-|TRBV27|TRBJ2-5|14
CASSLGALVGTQYF
>TRBD2|TRBV9|TRBJ2-7|21
CASSPTGTSPQLSLSSYEQYF
>-|TRBV10-3|TRBJ2-1|12
CATLAIGVEQFF
>TRBD1|TRBV15|TRBJ1-1|16
CATSRHRGRPNTEAFF
>TRBD1|TRBV18|TRBJ1-6|15
CASSYEGAYNSPLHF
>TRBD1|TRBV29-1|TRBJ2-1|14
CSVDGRTGGNEQFF
>TRBD1|TRBV4-1|TRBJ2-7|15
CASSQVGQWKYEQYF
>TRBD1|TRBV27|TRBJ2-7|17
CASSLSHPGTGTYEQYF
>-|TRBV9|TRBJ2-7|14
CASSVGDNPYEQYF
>-|TRBV9|TRBJ2-7|14
CASSVVASSYEQYF
>-|TRBV9|TRBJ2-7|15
CASSASGSRDYEQYF
>TRBD1|TRBV7-9|TRBJ2-7|15
CASSSPGQGDYEQYF
>-|TRBV19|TRBJ2-7|15
CASSTLTDNTYEQYF
>-|TRBV14|TRBJ1-2|15
CASSPHRIMDDGYTF
>-|TRBV4-1|TRBJ2-3|15
CASSQVAGPTDTQYF
>TRBD1|TRBV30|TRBJ1-2|16
CAWAPVGRGTQGGYTF
>TRBD1|TRBV6-5|TRBJ2-7|13
CASRAGTGSEQYF
>TRBD1|TRBV4-2|TRBJ2-2|17
CASSPSGQGTNTGELFF
>-|TRBV5-8|TRBJ2-2|17
CASSHWPGAANTGELFF
>TRBD1|TRBV6-5|TRBJ1-1|13
CASSDFGQGEAFF
>-|TRBV7-9|TRBJ2-6|13
CARESSGANVLTF
>TRBD1|TRBV5-4|TRBJ1-1|14
CASSLRQGGTEAFF
>TRBD2|TRBV4-3|TRBJ2-1|15
CASSQPAGGYNEQFF
>TRBD1|TRBV4-3|TRBJ1-1|16
CASSQGWTGGNTEAFF
>-|TRBV10-1|TRBJ1-1|8
CASTTSFF
>-|TRBV19|TRBJ2-2|16
CASSIVTRSNTGELFF
>-|TRBV6-5|TRBJ1-2|13
CASSSTRIYGYTF
>TRBD1|TRBV5-4|TRBJ1-6|15
CASSTPGTGNSPLHF
>-|TRBV4-3|TRBJ2-3|13
CASSHGATDTQYF
>-|TRBV11-3|TRBJ2-2|14
CASSLAGSTGELFF
>TRBD1|TRBV4-3|TRBJ1-5|15
CASSPGQGGNQPQHF
>-|TRBV11-2|TRBJ2-7|13
CASRGPLRREQYF
>-|TRBV4-3|TRBJ1-3|16
CASSQDTRSSGNTIYF
>TRBD1|TRBV27|TRBJ1-2|12
CASGDRGDGYTF
>TRBD2|TRBV9|TRBJ2-3|17
CASSAQPGLAEGDTQYF
>TRBD2|TRBV4-3|TRBJ2-3|17
CASSQDARVAGTHTQYF